This T cell receptor beta chain originates from a study of cytomegalovirus exposure and HLA in healthy donors. Primers included in the PCR were 60 Vbeta and 13 Jbeta primers. Clones were sequenced by immunoSEQ multiplex PCR, and TCRdb holds only the in-frame ones, with some missing. Among 90,000 to 120,000 clones listed, roughly three quarters were seen once. For this clone: Its antigen is still unknown.

General study findings and limits: For cytomegalovirus status, the classifier reportedly gave diagnoses with high specificity and sensitivity.

Each donor's status was that of a healthy bone marrow donor. The sequencing input was PBMCs. The TCR originated in a woman aged 40 to 50 in good health and CMV-seronegative.

The CDR3 DNA sequence: TGTGCCAGCAGTCACGGGGAGACTCCGACTGAAGCTTTCTTT. Protein sequence: CASSHGETPTEAFF. The genes are TRBV6-5 and TRBJ1-1; D uncertain. V dropped 5 bases and J dropped 5 bases, with 15 bases sitting between them. CDR1 MNHEY and CDR2 SVGAGI come from the germline V gene. The CDR3 consists of 14 residues.